A selection of T cell receptor beta chains follows, all from one sample in a study of spatial heterogeneity in lung cancer. Each CDR3 protein gets one entry after TCRdb re-called the 5' RACE reads with MiXCR. The table includes tens of thousands of distinct CDR3 sequences, 13% detected once. This specimen was PBMCs, taken at surgery. The source of these receptors is a male donor with early-stage non-small cell lung cancer. Both conserved end residues are part of each CDR3. The order of the fields is J gene, V gene, CDR3 protein.

TRBJ1-1	TRBV12-3/TRBV12-4	CASSLQGAMAEAFF
TRBJ2-7	TRBV9	CASSARDRVDSEQYF
TRBJ1-1	TRBV29-1	CSVSSQEIEAFF
TRBJ2-3	TRBV2	CASSADSGRATDTQYF
TRBJ2-3	TRBV10-3	CAINAKGRTSTDTQYF
TRBJ2-3	TRBV29-1	CSVPGQTTDTQYF
TRBJ2-7	TRBV12-3/TRBV12-4	CASSRVPHEQYF
TRBJ2-6	TRBV5-1	CASTSTPGANVLTF
TRBJ1-1	TRBV5-1	CASSVDRGSTEAFF
TRBJ2-1	TRBV4-2	CASSQGVLAGVDEQFF
TRBJ1-1	TRBV6-5	CASSYLVNTEAFF
TRBJ1-5	TRBV28	CASTIAGGNSNQPQHF
TRBJ2-1	TRBV12-3/TRBV12-4	CASKTSGSLNAQFF
TRBJ2-3	TRBV5-1	CASSLAGSDTQYF
TRBJ1-1	TRBV7-2	CASSLEGTKAFF
TRBJ2-7	TRBV30	CACPGHTSYEQYF
TRBJ1-3	TRBV4-3	CASSQNQLSTGNTIYF
TRBJ1-6	TRBV20-1	CSARDLGRGSYNSPLHF
TRBJ2-1	TRBV9	CASSLGRGSSYNEQFF
TRBJ2-1	TRBV9	CASSVEGLASYNEQFF
TRBJ2-1	TRBV20-1	CSARPGTGGNEQFF
TRBJ2-2	TRBV25-1	CASIAGTFSFGELFF
TRBJ2-1	TRBV24-1	CATSDPGQTNLYNEQFF
TRBJ1-5	TRBV30	CAWSEGQGGQPQHF
TRBJ2-5	TRBV19	CASAAGETQYF
TRBJ1-3	TRBV6-6	CASTYGDTIYF
TRBJ2-1	TRBV11-2	CASTMRGTSGSSYNEQFF
TRBJ2-7	TRBV4-2	CASSQLSTSGTYEQYF
TRBJ2-3	TRBV27	CASSLTSGTQYF
TRBJ1-3	TRBV20-1	CSAQDSRYSGNTIYF
TRBJ2-7	TRBV19	CASSMTGAYEQYF
TRBJ2-7	TRBV7-9	CASSPGTPLGLYEQYF
TRBJ2-1	TRBV29-1	CSVGQGGYEQFF
TRBJ2-7	TRBV4-3	CASSQTGGNEQYF
TRBJ1-3	TRBV3-1	CASSPGGSGNTIYF
TRBJ2-7	TRBV7-2	CASSRTSGDYEQYF
TRBJ2-2	TRBV29-1	CSVVMGPTGTGELFF
TRBJ1-1	TRBV6-2/TRBV6-3	CASSKINEAFF
TRBJ2-7	TRBV20-1	CSARFLGISGEQYF
TRBJ1-5	TRBV30	CAWRLGQGSNQPQHF
TRBJ1-2	TRBV20-1	CGASPDLNYGYTF